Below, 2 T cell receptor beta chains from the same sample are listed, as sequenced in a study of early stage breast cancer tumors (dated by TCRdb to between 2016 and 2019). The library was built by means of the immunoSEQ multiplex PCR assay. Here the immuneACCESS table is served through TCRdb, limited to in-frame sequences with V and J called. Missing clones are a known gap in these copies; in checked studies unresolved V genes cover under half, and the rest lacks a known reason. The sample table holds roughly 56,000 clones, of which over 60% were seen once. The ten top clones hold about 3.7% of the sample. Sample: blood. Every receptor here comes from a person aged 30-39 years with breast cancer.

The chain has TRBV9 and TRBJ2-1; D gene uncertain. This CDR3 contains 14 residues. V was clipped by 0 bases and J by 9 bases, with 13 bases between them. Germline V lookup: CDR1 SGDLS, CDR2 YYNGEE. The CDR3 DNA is TGTGCCAGCAGCGTAGGCCGAGTTACGGGTGAGCAGTTCTTC. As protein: CASSVGRVTGEQFF. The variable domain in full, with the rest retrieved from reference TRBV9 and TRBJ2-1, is DSGVTQTPKHLITATGQRVTLRCSPRSGDLSVYWYQQSLDQGLQFLIQYYNGEERAKGNILERFSAQQFPDLHSELNLSSLELGDSALYFCASSVGRVTGEQFFGPGTRLTVL.

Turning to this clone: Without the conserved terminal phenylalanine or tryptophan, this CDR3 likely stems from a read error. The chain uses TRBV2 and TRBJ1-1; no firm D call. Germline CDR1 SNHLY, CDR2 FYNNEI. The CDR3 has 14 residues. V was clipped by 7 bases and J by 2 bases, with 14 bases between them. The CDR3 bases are TGTGCCAGCAAACGGGATTTTCCCAACACTGAAGCTTTCTCT. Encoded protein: CASKRDFPNTEAFS.